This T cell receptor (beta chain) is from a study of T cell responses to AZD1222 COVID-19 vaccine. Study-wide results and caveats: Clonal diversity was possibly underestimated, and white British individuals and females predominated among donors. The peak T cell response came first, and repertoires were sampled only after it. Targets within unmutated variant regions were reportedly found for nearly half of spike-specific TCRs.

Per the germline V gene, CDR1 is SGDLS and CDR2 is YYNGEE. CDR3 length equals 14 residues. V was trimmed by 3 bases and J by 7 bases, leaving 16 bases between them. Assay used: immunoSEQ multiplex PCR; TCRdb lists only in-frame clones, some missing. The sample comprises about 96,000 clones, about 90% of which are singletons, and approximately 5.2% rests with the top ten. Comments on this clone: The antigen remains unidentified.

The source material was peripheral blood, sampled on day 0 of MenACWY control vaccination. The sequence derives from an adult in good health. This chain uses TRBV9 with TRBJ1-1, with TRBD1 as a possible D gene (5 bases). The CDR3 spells CASSAGTHEGEAFF. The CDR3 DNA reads TGTGCCAGCAGCGCCGGGACCCATGAAGGTGAAGCTTTCTTT.